This T cell receptor beta chain was identified in a study of shared clonotypes between healthy human individuals. Study-wide results and limits: Rarefaction revealed incomplete sorted-subset sequencing despite large depth. Clonotype sharing across donors was expected to vary with sequencing depth. It was the few donors that limited the genetic and exposure-history diversity represented.

CDR1 is SQVTM, CDR2 ANQGSEA, per germline. This CDR3 has 12 amino acids. V was shortened by 3 bases and J by 6 bases, with 11 bases between the two germline ends. Assay used: immunoSEQ multiplex PCR; TCRdb lists only in-frame clones, some missing. Here the sample spans some 1.5 million clones, 95% to 97% being singletons. Note on this clone: The antigen is unknown.

Specimen: naive CD4+ T cells sorted from blood. The subset was: CD45RA+ positively selected. This TCR came from a man under 40 in good health. This chain uses TRBV29-1 with TRBJ2-5; D may match TRBD1 or TRBD2 (5 bases each). CDR3 sequence: CSVEERGQTQYF. CDR3 sequence (DNA): TGCAGCGTTGAGGAGAGGGGCCAGACCCAGTACTTC.